This T cell receptor beta chain derives from a study of PD-1 blockade in classical Hodgkin lymphoma. This clone was seen a handful of times. Its antigen is still unknown. Profiled with immunoSEQ multiplex PCR; TCRdb holds only in-frame clones, not every one. The sample has tens of thousands of clones, around 90% seen once. Noted time point: cycle 4 day 1 (C4D1), after 5 to 7 weeks of nivolumab. All the patients suffered relapse after autologous stem cell transplantation, and brentuximab vedotin exposure differed. General observations from the study: Those achieving complete response showed baseline diversity like newly diagnosed patients.

The CDR3 loop spans 11 amino acids. Germline values: CDR1 KGHSH, CDR2 LQKENI. Trimming took 4 bases from V and 2 from J, leaving 2 bases between them. J is TRBJ2-5 and V is TRBV18; D uncertain. The origin of this receptor is a human donor with classical Hodgkin lymphoma. The material was peripheral blood mononuclear cells (PBMCs), obtained before the fourth cycle of nivolumab. CDR3: CASSQQETQYF. Written as DNA, the CDR3 is TGTGCCAGCTCACAACAAGAGACCCAGTACTTC.